The 17 T cell receptor beta chains reported below all come from one sample, sequenced in a study of response to subunit inactivated influenza vaccine. MiXCR was run by TCRdb on the RT-PCR reads, yielding one entry per CDR3 protein. The sample includes 450,000 to 600,000 distinct CDR3 sequences, roughly 7.9% of them seen just once. The material was PBMCs from blood, obtained 23 to 25 months after vaccination. All receptors come from a man aged 45 to 75 who received an inactivated influenza vaccine.

This clonotype was detected ten times or more. The V gene is TRBV29-1, the J gene TRBJ1-1; D call uncertain. Germline V gene sequence: CDR1 SQVTM, CDR2 ANQGSEA. The germline V and J ends were trimmed by 4 bases and 7 bases, with 7 bases remaining between them. The CDR3 consists of 10 residues. CDR3 sequence reads: CSVARLEAFF. As DNA, the CDR3 is TGCAGCGTTGCCAGGCTTGAAGCTTTCTTT.

This clonotype was seen more than once but under ten times. The chain links TRBV7-9 to TRBJ2-2; TRBD2 aligns across 8 bases. The CDR3 sequence is 15 residues long. V gave up 0 bases and J gave up 7 bases; unmatched junction bases: 4. CDR1 and CDR2 from the germline V gene are SEHNR and FQNEAQ (reference sequence). The CDR3 reads CASSLAAGAVGELFF. The CDR3, as DNA: TGTGCCAGCAGCTTAGCAGCGGGAGCAGTCGGGGAGCTGTTTTTT.

Only a few counts were recorded for this clonotype. This sequence joins TRBV9 and TRBJ1-2; 10 bases align to TRBD1. The CDR3 sequence is 14 residues long. The V gene's germline CDR1 is SGDLS and CDR2 YYNGEE. Unmatched junction bases numbered 7, after V lost 3 bases and J lost 8 bases. The CDR3 nucleotides are TGTGCCAGCAGCGCCGACAGGGGGCTAGGAGGCTACACCTTC. This codes for CASSADRGLGGYTF. The whole variable domain, remainder taken from reference TRBV9 and TRBJ1-2, is DSGVTQTPKHLITATGQRVTLRCSPRSGDLSVYWYQQSLDQGLQFLIQYYNGEERAKGNILERFSAQQFPDLHSELNLSSLELGDSALYFCASSADRGLGGYTFGSGTRLTVV.

The CDR3 bases are TGTGCCAGTGGCCTAGCGTTCAGCACAGATACGCAGTATTTT. Amino acid sequence: CASGLAFSTDTQYF. The rearrangement joins TRBV19 to TRBJ2-3; a possible D gene is TRBD2 (6 bases). Trimming left V 8 bases short and J 0 bases short, with 12 bases between. This CDR3 is 14 amino acids long. Per the germline V gene, CDR1 is LNHDA and CDR2 is SQIVND (reference sequence).

This clonotype has at least ten counts. CDR3 in amino acids: CSVSGTLDQPQHF. CDR3 nucleotides: TGCAGCGTCTCAGGGACCCTGGATCAGCCCCAGCATTTT. This chain links TRBV29-1 with TRBJ1-5; possible D gene TRBD1, 5 bases. CDR3 length: 13 amino acids. Germline assignment: CDR1 SQVTM and CDR2 ANQGSEA. V gave up 6 bases and J gave up 5 bases, with 14 bases separating them.

This clonotype was found many times. The rearrangement joins TRBV10-3 to TRBJ2-3; no clear D. Trimming left V 0 bases short and J 1 base short, with 11 bases between. This CDR3 contains 16 residues. Germline V lookup: CDR1 ENHRY, CDR2 SYGVKD. Here the CDR3 reads CAISESLSLGTDTQYF. The CDR3 DNA reads as TGTGCCATCAGTGAGTCGCTTAGCCTGGGCACAGATACGCAGTATTTT.

The chain recombines TRBV6-2 or TRBV6-3 with TRBJ2-1, with 7 bases matching TRBD2. CDR1 is MNHEY, CDR2 SVGEGT, per germline. The J segment lost 0 bases and the V segment lost 8 bases, leaving 7 bases of the junction unmatched. The CDR3 totals 15 residues. Written as DNA, the CDR3 is TGTGCCAGCTTCTACGGGGGGAGCTCCTACAATGAGCAGTTCTTC. Amino acids: CASFYGGSSYNEQFF.

A remark on this clonotype: The DNA is left out, because the CDR3 cannot be placed on it with certainty; the CDR3 is given as TCRdb lists it. The J gene is TRBJ2-2, the V gene TRBV4-3; the table's D call, TRBD2, has no DNA check behind it. Germline V gives CDR1 LGHNA, CDR2 YSLEER. The CDR3 extends over 19 residues, inclusive of both ends. The CDR3 sequence is CASSKGRELVAASPGSCFF.

This clonotype was counted between two and nine times. The chain employs TRBV23-1 and TRBJ1-2; unclear D gene. TRBV23-1 is identified as an open reading frame with a role that is uncertain. The CDR3 length is 16 residues. V lost 3 bases, J lost 1 base, and 15 bases lay in between. The CDR3 DNA sequence: TGCGCCAGCAGTCACAAAGGACGGGAGATTAACTATGGCTACACCTTC. As protein: CASSHKGREINYGYTF.

This clonotype was found a few times. The chain is built from TRBV5-1 and TRBJ2-1, with D hard to call. The CDR3 is 16 residues long. CDR1 is SGHRS and CDR2 is YFSETQ in the germline V gene. The V end was cut by 4 bases, the J end by 0 bases, with 14 bases between. CDR3 sequence reads: CASSPARKSSYNEQFF. CDR3 in DNA: TGCGCCAGCAGCCCGGCTAGGAAGAGCTCCTACAATGAGCAGTTCTTC.

The J gene is TRBJ2-1, the V gene TRBV2, with TRBD1 matching over 7 bases. J was trimmed by 8 bases and V by 6 bases; bases with no gene match: 7. The CDR3 runs 13 residues. CDR1 is SNHLY and CDR2 is FYNNEI in the germline V gene. The DNA of the CDR3 is TGTGCCAGCAGCCTGACAGGGTTTGATGAGCAGTTCTTC. Translating it yields CASSLTGFDEQFF.

The table lists this clonotype with a few counts. The rearrangement joins TRBV7-6 to TRBJ2-3; D remains ambiguous. Trimming took 5 bases from V and 2 from J, leaving 8 bases between them. Germline V gives CDR1 SGHVS, CDR2 FNYEAQ. CDR3 length equals 13 residues. The CDR3 coding sequence is TGTGCCAGCAGCCGGGCCTACACAGATACGCAGTATTTT. It codes for CASSRAYTDTQYF.

This clonotype was counted a few times. This rearrangement joins TRBV7-6 to TRBJ2-3; TRBD2 matches 10 bases. Germline CDR1 and CDR2: SGHVS and FNYEAQ. The CDR3 totals 16 residues. V lost 1 base and J lost 4; bases outside the gene matches: 5. The CDR3 spells CASSLVPSGSPDTQYF. CDR3 sequence (DNA): TGTGCCAGCAGCTTAGTCCCTAGCGGGAGTCCAGATACGCAGTATTTT.

This clonotype was seen at least ten times. V gene TRBV6-2 or TRBV6-3 combines with J gene TRBJ2-1; D possibly corresponds to TRBD2 (6 bases). Looked up from germline, CDR1 is MNHEY and CDR2 is SVGEGT. Trimming removed 6 bases at V and 2 bases at J, with 11 bases between. This CDR3 is built from 14 residues. The CDR3 is CASRKRAPYNEQFF. CDR3 nucleotide sequence: TGTGCCAGCAGAAAGCGGGCCCCCTACAATGAGCAGTTCTTC.

The V call is TRBV12-3 or TRBV12-4, the J call TRBJ2-7; tentatively, D is TRBD2 (6 bases). V was pared by 4 bases and J by 0 bases, with 10 bases between. There are 14 residues in the CDR3. In DNA, the CDR3 is TGTGCCAGCAGTTCATCGGGACTCTCCTACGAGCAGTACTTC. Protein: CASSSSGLSYEQYF.

The V call is TRBV2, the J call TRBJ2-2; 8 bases agree with TRBD1. Per the germline V gene, CDR1 is SNHLY and CDR2 is FYNNEI. V was clipped by 6 bases and J by 3 bases; unmatched bases: 6. CDR3 length: 15 amino acids. The CDR3 DNA sequence: TGTGCCAGCAGACCGGGACAGGCCTACACCGGGGAGCTGTTTTTT. Translated: CASRPGQAYTGELFF.

This clonotype was counted many times. The V call is TRBV27, the J call TRBJ2-7, with 7 bases aligning to TRBD2. Germline values: CDR1 MNHEY, CDR2 SMNVEV (reference sequence). V dropped 7 bases and J dropped 4; count of bases not matched to a gene: 13. CDR3 length: 15 residues. The CDR3 reads CASKYSRLASYEQYF. CDR3 DNA: TGTGCCAGCAAATACTCCAGACTAGCCTCTTACGAGCAGTACTTC.